This TCR beta chain was sequenced for a study of blood T cell repertoires in COVID-19. As originally analysed: It was from reference gene primer amplification that nucleated cell counts were estimated. The protocol was immunoSEQ multiplex PCR, while the TCRdb copy is restricted to in-frame clones and leaves out a portion. That table furnishes V, J and clone size, whereas the DNA furnished D and trimming. The repertoire includes some 300,000 clones, 85% to 90% of them detected once, and 6.3% sits in the top ten. The V end was cut by 4 bases, the J end by 3 bases, with 14 bases between. This CDR3 is 15 amino acids long. Germline CDR1 reads SGHRS; CDR2 reads YFSETQ.

The specimen sequenced was peripheral blood. The receptor's source is a woman between 50 and 59 years old with COVID-19, enrolled during active disease. The chain has TRBV5-1 and TRBJ1-5; D not resolved. Here the CDR3 DNA reads TGCGCCAGCAGCCCCCAGGCCAACCCCAATCAGCCCCAGCATTTT. This gives the protein CASSPQANPNQPQHF.